The 12 T cell receptor beta chains in this list originate from one sample, sequenced in a study of cytomegalovirus exposure and HLA in healthy donors. The primer mix had 60 Vbeta and 13 Jbeta primers. This table comes from immunoSEQ multiplex PCR, and its TCRdb copy is limited to in-frame clones, with some not included. This sample has tens of thousands of clones, with 78% found just once. What was sequenced was PBMCs. Receptors originate from a woman in her thirties or forties in good health and CMV-seropositive.

The chain uses TRBV4-1 and TRBJ1-6, with D perhaps matching TRBD1 (5 bases). V was shortened by 1 base and J by 6 bases, with 13 bases between the two germline ends. The CDR3 spans 16 residues. The germline gives CDR1 MGHRA, CDR2 YSYEKL. The chain's CDR3 is CASSQGRGRGNSPLHF. The CDR3 region has the DNA TGCGCCAGCAGCCAAGGGCGGGGGAGGGGTAATTCACCCCTCCACTTT.

The gene calls are TRBV7-2 and TRBJ2-3, with D perhaps TRBD2 (7 bases). The CDR3 is made up of 16 amino acids. Germline V lookup: CDR1 SGHTA, CDR2 FQGNSA. With 5 bases removed from V and 4 bases from J, the gap between germline ends came to 19 bases. As DNA, the CDR3 is TGTGCCAGCAGCCAACGTGGGGGGGCGAGTGCAGATACGCAGTATTTT. It specifies CASSQRGGASADTQYF.

This clone has only one observation. The V gene is TRBV6-6, the J gene TRBJ2-2, with D tentatively TRBD2 (5 bases). Germline V gives CDR1 MNHNY, CDR2 SVGAGI (reference sequence). The CDR3 is 15 residues long. The ends were cut back, 0 bases at V and 7 bases at J, with 12 bases in the middle. The CDR3 DNA follows: TGTGCCAGCAGTTACTCAGGCGGGCGGAACGGGGAGCTGTTTTTT. Amino acids: CASSYSGGRNGELFF.

This chain links TRBV6-5 with TRBJ1-2; TRBD1 agrees at 7 bases. Per germline, CDR1 MNHEY and CDR2 SVGAGI. V lost 5 bases, J lost 1 base, and 7 bases stayed unmatched. The CDR3 covers 15 residues. CDR3 loop: CASSAGQVINYGYTF. CDR3 bases: TGTGCCAGCAGTGCAGGACAGGTGATTAACTATGGCTACACCTTC.

This clone was seen a handful of times. V is TRBV28 and J is TRBJ1-3, with D perhaps matching TRBD1 (5 bases). This CDR3 contains 15 residues. Deletions cut 6 bases from V and 4 bases from J, with 16 bases between. Germline values: CDR1 MDHEN, CDR2 SYDVKM. The CDR3 coding sequence is TGTGCCAGCAGGTCTGGGGGGGGTTCAGGAAACACCATATATTTT. It yields the protein CASRSGGGSGNTIYF.

This clone has just a few counts. J is TRBJ2-1 and V is TRBV7-2, with 7 nucleotides matching TRBD2. The J segment lost 5 bases and the V segment lost 1 base, leaving 2 bases of the junction unmatched. The CDR3 length is 14 residues. Per germline, CDR1 SGHTA and CDR2 FQGNSA. The CDR3 sequence is CASSLGLAHNEQFF. DNA of the CDR3: TGTGCCAGCAGCTTAGGACTAGCCCACAATGAGCAGTTCTTC.

This chain connects TRBV9 to TRBJ2-3, with D perhaps TRBD2 (5 bases). Germline V gene sequence: CDR1 SGDLS, CDR2 YYNGEE. There are 16 residues in the CDR3. V was shortened by 5 bases and J by 0 bases, with 16 bases between the two germline ends. CDR3 coding DNA: TGTGCCAGCAGTGAAGGACTGACGACTAGCACAGATACGCAGTATTTT. This gives the protein CASSEGLTTSTDTQYF.

V gene TRBV19 combines with J gene TRBJ2-2; 10 nucleotides match TRBD2. With V trimmed by 9 bases and J by 7 bases, 26 bases remained unmatched. Germline loops: CDR1 LNHDA, CDR2 SQIVND (reference sequence). The CDR3 sequence is 20 residues long. CDR3 region: CASYPRASGGAPPAVGELFF. The CDR3 bases are TGTGCCAGCTACCCCAGGGCGAGCGGGGGGGCCCCCCCAGCCGTCGGGGAGCTGTTTTTT.

V and J are TRBV6-1 and TRBJ1-3, with D possibly TRBD1 on 6 matching bases. The germline CDR1 and CDR2 sequences are MNHNS and SASEGT. The V end lost 7 bases, the J end lost 3 bases, and 10 bases lay between the germline ends. This CDR3 spans 13 amino acids. Here the CDR3 reads CASMGTYGNTIYF. In DNA form, the CDR3 reads TGTGCCAGCATGGGGACATATGGAAACACCATATATTTT.

The rearrangement links TRBV15 to TRBJ2-3; D may be TRBD1 (5 bases). CDR1 and CDR2 from the germline V gene are LNHNV and YYDKDF (reference sequence). Trimming removed 1 base at V and 2 bases at J, with 7 bases between. The CDR3 has 14 residues. CDR3 sequence: CATSRARATDTQYF. The CDR3, as DNA: TGTGCCACCAGCAGAGCCAGGGCCACAGATACGCAGTATTTT.

A note on this clone: An end of the junction does not agree with germline; a read error may underlie this. This same CDR3 is encoded by further DNA sequences in the sample. Written as DNA, the CDR3 is TGCGCCAGCAACCCTAGCGGGGTCTCCTACAATGAGCAGTTCTTC. Encoded protein: CASNPSGVSYNEQFF. The chain couples TRBV6-5 to TRBJ2-1; TRBD2 aligns across 9 bases. Germline CDR1 MNHEY, CDR2 SVGAGI. This CDR3 region has 15 residues.

This rearrangement joins TRBV28 to TRBJ1-5, with 9 bases identical to TRBD1. V lost 5 bases and J lost 9; bases outside the gene matches: 8. Germline V lookup: CDR1 MDHEN, CDR2 SYDVKM. There are 14 residues in the CDR3. The CDR3 here is CASSPRTGVRPQHF. CDR3 in DNA: TGTGCCAGCAGTCCTCGGACAGGGGTAAGGCCCCAGCATTTT.